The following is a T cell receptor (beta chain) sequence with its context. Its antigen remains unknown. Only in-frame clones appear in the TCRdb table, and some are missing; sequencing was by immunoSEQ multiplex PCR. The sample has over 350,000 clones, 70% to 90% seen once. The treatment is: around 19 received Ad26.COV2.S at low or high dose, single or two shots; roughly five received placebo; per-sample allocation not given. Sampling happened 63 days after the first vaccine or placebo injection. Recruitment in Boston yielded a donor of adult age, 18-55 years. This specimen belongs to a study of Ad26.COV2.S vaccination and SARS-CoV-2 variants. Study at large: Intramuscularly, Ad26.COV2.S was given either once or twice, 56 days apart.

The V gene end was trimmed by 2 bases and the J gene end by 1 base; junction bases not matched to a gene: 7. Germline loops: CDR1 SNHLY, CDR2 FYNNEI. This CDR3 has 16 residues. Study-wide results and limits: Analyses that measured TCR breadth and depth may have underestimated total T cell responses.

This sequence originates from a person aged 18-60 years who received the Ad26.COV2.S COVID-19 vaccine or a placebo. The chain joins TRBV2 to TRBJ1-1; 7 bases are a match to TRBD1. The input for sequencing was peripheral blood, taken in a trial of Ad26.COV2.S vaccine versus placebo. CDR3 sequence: CASSETPRTGNTEAFF. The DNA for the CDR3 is TGTGCCAGCAGTGAAACCCCACGGACAGGGAACACTGAAGCTTTCTTT.